These 25 T cell receptor beta chains were all obtained from the same sample, sequenced in a study of CD8 T cells in Susac syndrome. Reverse transcription used about 0.45 to 1 ug RNA and random hexamers. TCRdb reprocessed the immunoSEQ multiplex PCR reads via MiXCR and lists one record per CDR3 protein. The sample lists approximately 300,000 distinct CDR3 sequences, around 91% occurring once. Sequenced input: CD8+ T cells from PBMCs. The origin of the receptors is a human donor with multiple sclerosis.

This clonotype was counted only a few times. This chain uses TRBV9 with TRBJ1-2, with D possibly TRBD1 on 6 matching bases. CDR3 length: 15 amino acids. CDR1 is SGDLS and CDR2 is YYNGEE in the germline V gene. V was shortened by 3 bases and J by 4 bases, with 16 bases between the two germline ends. In nucleotides, the CDR3 is TGTGCCAGCAGCGACGGCTCACAGGGTCCCTATGGCTACACCTTC. Translation gives CASSDGSQGPYGYTF. Full variable domain (rest looked up from reference TRBV9 and TRBJ1-2): DSGVTQTPKHLITATGQRVTLRCSPRSGDLSVYWYQQSLDQGLQFLIQYYNGEERAKGNILERFSAQQFPDLHSELNLSSLELGDSALYFCASSDGSQGPYGYTFGSGTRLTVV.

This clonotype was observed once. J is TRBJ1-2 and V is TRBV7-8; TRBD1 matches 9 bases. Germline CDR1 is SGHVS and CDR2 is FQNEAQ. Trimming removed 5 bases from V and 3 bases from J; junction bases left unmatched: 7. The CDR3 runs 15 residues. The CDR3 protein is CASSTEQGADYGYTF. CDR3 nucleotides: TGTGCCAGCAGCACCGAACAGGGGGCAGACTATGGCTACACCTTC.

The chain links TRBV5-6 to TRBJ2-3, with D perhaps matching TRBD2 (5 bases). Germline CDR1 reads SGHDT; CDR2 reads YYEEEE. CDR3 length: 14 residues. V lost 2 bases, J lost 6 bases, and 13 bases lay in between. The DNA of the CDR3 is TGTGCCAGCAGCTTATCCGGACTTGCCGATACGCAGTATTTT. It translates to CASSLSGLADTQYF.

V gene TRBV5-1 combines with J gene TRBJ1-5; TRBD1 might be the D (6 bases). The V gene lost 0 bases and the J gene lost 1 base, with 11 bases spanning the gap. There are 16 residues in the CDR3. Per germline, CDR1 SGHRS and CDR2 YFSETQ. The CDR3 spells CASSLVGGASNQPQHF. CDR3 sequence (DNA): TGCGCCAGCAGCTTGGTGGGGGGCGCGAGCAATCAGCCCCAGCATTTT.

The gene calls are TRBV5-6 and TRBJ2-7; 8 bases agree with TRBD1. After removal of 5 bases from V and 3 bases from J, the junction contained 4 bases not matched to a gene. Germline assignment: CDR1 SGHDT and CDR2 YYEEEE. The CDR3 length is 13 residues. The CDR3, as DNA: TGTGCCAGCAGAGCCGGGACAGGCTACGAGCAGTACTTC. The encoded protein is CASRAGTGYEQYF.

This chain joins TRBV5-1 and TRBJ2-1; 8 positions agree with TRBD1. The CDR3 spans 15 residues. V lost 0 bases and J lost 4; bases outside the gene matches: 3. The germline gives CDR1 SGHRS, CDR2 YFSETQ. In DNA, the CDR3 is TGCGCCAGCAGCTTGGCACAGGGGGAATACAATGAGCAGTTCTTC. It is translated as CASSLAQGEYNEQFF.

The rearrangement uses TRBV5-1 and TRBJ2-7, with TRBD1 identical over 10 bases. Germline V lookup: CDR1 SGHRS, CDR2 YFSETQ. Unmatched junction bases numbered 8, after V lost 4 bases and J lost 4 bases. This CDR3 has 15 residues. The chain's CDR3 is CASSTRTGGTYEQYF. Written as DNA, the CDR3 is TGCGCCAGCAGCACCCGGACAGGGGGTACTTACGAGCAGTACTTC.

The rearrangement uses TRBV13 and TRBJ1-5; D possibly corresponds to TRBD1 (6 bases). V lost 0 bases, J lost 9 bases, and 21 bases lay in between. The CDR3 covers 17 residues. Germline CDR1 reads PRHDT; CDR2 reads FYEKMQ (reference sequence). CDR3 in amino acids: CASSLGARGPAMGPQHF. In DNA, the CDR3 is TGTGCCAGCAGCTTAGGGGCCAGGGGACCCGCGATGGGGCCCCAGCATTTT.

J is TRBJ1-1 and V is TRBV18; tentative D call: TRBD1 (6 bases). Trimming stripped 4 bases from V and 6 bases from J, with 36 bases between. CDR1 and CDR2 from the germline V gene are KGHSH and LQKENI. The CDR3 is 21 residues long. The CDR3 region has the DNA TGTGCCAGCTCACGAACTGTCATACTAACAGGGCTGGACCGGAACCAGGCTGAAGCTTTCTTT. It yields the protein CASSRTVILTGLDRNQAEAFF.

This sequence joins TRBV2 and TRBJ1-1; D gene ambiguous. CDR1 and CDR2 from the germline V gene are SNHLY and FYNNEI. V lost 9 bases and J lost 7, with 15 bases in between. CDR3 length: 12 amino acids. Here the CDR3 DNA reads TGTGCCAGTAGGGTCCTGTCTTTTGAAGCTTTCTTT. This sequence encodes CASRVLSFEAFF.

The V gene is TRBV15, the J gene TRBJ2-3, with D uncertain. Germline V gene data show CDR1 as LNHNV and CDR2 as YYDKDF (reference sequence). The CDR3 length is 15 residues. Trimming stripped 0 bases from V and 4 bases from J, with 11 bases between. CDR3 in DNA: TGTGCCACCAGCAGAGACACCCTATGGGCAGATACGCAGTATTTT. This sequence encodes CATSRDTLWADTQYF.

The chain employs TRBV7-9 and TRBJ1-5; 7 positions match TRBD1. V gave up 5 bases and J gave up 4 bases; unmatched junction bases: 8. Germline assignment: CDR1 SEHNR and CDR2 FQNEAQ (reference sequence). The CDR3 runs 15 residues. CDR3 in DNA: TGTGCCAGCAGCGTAACCGGGACAGTAAATCAGCCCCAGCATTTT. This encodes CASSVTGTVNQPQHF.

The chain uses TRBV9 and TRBJ2-1, with 12 bases that match TRBD2. Trimming at V came to 4 bases and at J to 7 bases, leaving 9 bases not matched to a gene. Germline CDR1 and CDR2: SGDLS and YYNGEE. This CDR3 spans 16 amino acids. The CDR3 nucleotides are TGTGCCAGCAGCCCGATCCTAGCGGGAGGGCCAAATGAGCAGTTCTTC. Translation: CASSPILAGGPNEQFF.

The chain uses TRBV29-1 and TRBJ2-7, with TRBD1 matching 12 bases. This CDR3 comprises 16 residues. Germline V gives CDR1 SQVTM, CDR2 ANQGSEA. After removal of 2 bases from V and 2 bases from J, the junction contained 7 bases not matched to a gene. CDR3: CSVEKLGTGGTYEQYF. CDR3 coding DNA: TGCAGCGTTGAAAAGTTAGGGACAGGGGGCACCTACGAGCAGTACTTC.

This chain connects TRBV30 to TRBJ1-5; D ambiguous. CDR1 and CDR2 from the germline V gene are GTSNPN and SVGIG (reference sequence). The CDR3 runs to 14 residues. The ends were cut back, 0 bases at V and 2 bases at J, with 8 bases in the middle. CDR3 residues: CAWSVVGGNQPQHF. CDR3 in DNA: TGTGCCTGGAGTGTAGTAGGAGGCAATCAGCCCCAGCATTTT. The complete variable domain, with remaining parts taken from reference TRBV30 and TRBJ1-5, reads SQTIHQWPATLVQPVGSPLSLECTVEGTSNPNLYWYRQAAGRGLQLLFYSVGIGQISSEVPQNLSASRPQDRQFILSSKKLLLSDSGFYLCAWSVVGGNQPQHFGDGTRLSIL.

The V gene is TRBV30, the J gene TRBJ2-2; D is uncertain. This CDR3 has 12 amino acids. Germline V gene sequence: CDR1 GTSNPN, CDR2 SVGIG (reference sequence). Trimming took 4 bases from V and 7 from J, leaving 10 bases between them. The CDR3 sequence: CAWISVYGELFF. For the CDR3, the DNA is TGTGCCTGGATCAGTGTTTACGGGGAGCTGTTTTTT.

The chain has TRBV21-1 and TRBJ1-1; the D call in the table, TRBD1, was not verified against the DNA. TRBV21-1 is tagged as a pseudogene. The length of the CDR3 is 15 residues. CDR3 sequence (DNA): TGTGCCAGCAGCTCTTCCGGGCCCCCGAAGACTGAAGCTTTCTTT. Translating gives CASSSSGPPKTEAFF.

The chain employs TRBV12-3 or TRBV12-4 and TRBJ2-5, with D possibly TRBD2 on 6 matching bases. This CDR3 is 15 amino acids long. V dropped 6 bases and J dropped 3 bases, with 17 bases sitting between them. CDR3 in DNA: TGTGCCAGCAGCTTTAGGCTAGCGCGAAAAGAGACCCAGTACTTC. Translation: CASSFRLARKETQYF.

This chain's CDR3 is CASSQVGVAGGTDTQYF. DNA for the CDR3: TGCGCCAGCAGCCAAGTAGGGGTAGCGGGGGGAACAGATACGCAGTATTTT. The chain links TRBV4-3 to TRBJ2-3; 10 nucleotides line up with TRBD2. V gave up 1 base and J gave up 3 bases; unmatched junction bases: 7. This CDR3 is built from 17 residues. From germline, CDR1 is LGHNA and CDR2 YSLEER.

This chain connects TRBV29-1 to TRBJ1-2, with 9 bases matching TRBD1. The CDR3 consists of 16 residues. V shed 2 bases, J shed 0 bases, and the junction held 7 bases outside the gene matches. CDR1 and CDR2 (germline): SQVTM, ANQGSEA. CDR3 sequence: CSVEWKGQGPNYGYTF. CDR3 bases: TGCAGCGTTGAATGGAAGGGACAGGGACCTAACTATGGCTACACCTTC.

CDR3 nucleotides: TGTGCCAGCACACTAGCCGCGAACACCGGGGAGCTGTTTTTT. Its translation is CASTLAANTGELFF. This rearrangement joins TRBV27 to TRBJ2-2, with D possibly matching TRBD2 (6 bases). The CDR3 is made up of 14 amino acids. Trimming took off 7 bases at V and 0 bases at J, with 9 bases between the two ends. Germline-derived CDR1 and CDR2 are MNHEY and SMNVEV (reference sequence).

The genes are TRBV12-3 or TRBV12-4 and TRBJ2-5; TRBD2 aligns across 7 bases. V was clipped by 8 bases and J by 3 bases; unmatched bases: 9. There are 14 residues in the CDR3. The CDR3 bases are TGTGCCAGCTCCTCGGGCCTAGCGGAAGAGACCCAGTACTTC. Encoded protein: CASSSGLAEETQYF.

The chain employs TRBV4-1 and TRBJ2-2; D perhaps matches TRBD1 (5 bases). V gave up 8 bases and J gave up 0 bases, with 13 bases separating them. The CDR3 is made up of 15 amino acids. From germline, CDR1 is MGHRA and CDR2 YSYEKL. In DNA form, the CDR3 reads TGCGCCAGCGGAGTCCAGGGCGCGAACACCGGGGAGCTGTTTTTT. Amino acid sequence: CASGVQGANTGELFF.

The gene calls are TRBV20-1 and TRBJ2-2; D call uncertain. Deletions cut 6 bases from V and 7 bases from J, with 12 bases between. The CDR3 is made up of 12 amino acids. Looked up from germline, CDR1 is DFQATT and CDR2 is SNEGSKA (reference sequence). The CDR3: CSAQGWSGELFF. The CDR3 coding sequence is TGCAGTGCACAAGGTTGGAGCGGGGAGCTGTTTTTT.

CDR3 coding DNA: TGCAGTGCTAGAGTTGAGCGCCCGATGAACACTGAAGCTTTCTTT. This sequence encodes CSARVERPMNTEAFF. V is TRBV20-1 and J is TRBJ1-1; no clear D gene. CDR1 DFQATT and CDR2 SNEGSKA come from the germline V gene (reference sequence). This CDR3 spans 15 amino acids. V dropped 1 base and J dropped 0 bases, with 12 bases sitting between them.